What follows describes a single T cell receptor beta chain. Germline CDR1 and CDR2: LGHNA and YSLEER. The CDR3 has 15 amino acids. The V end lost 4 bases, the J end lost 8 bases, and 20 bases lay between the germline ends. This sample was included in a study of blood T cell repertoires in COVID-19. Some clones are missing from TCRdb's copy, which holds only in-frame ones; the method was immunoSEQ multiplex PCR. There are approximately 220,000 clones in the sample; 80% to 90% occur only once, and roughly 4.8% lies in the top ten. Participants' reported clinical history set cohort assignment. The chain couples TRBV4-3 to TRBJ1-2; maybe TRBD1 (6 bases). The receptor's source is a woman in her forties or fifties who had been exposed to COVID-19. The sample comprised PBMCs or T cells enriched from blood (not recorded which). CDR3 loop: CASSPGRSGVLGYTF. DNA for the CDR3: TGCGCCAGCAGCCCGGGACGATCAGGGGTATTAGGCTACACCTTC.